These 18 T cell receptor beta chains originate from one sample sequenced in a study of blood T cells in healthy people across ages. Next came a second PCR, run for roughly 6 to 11 cycles, which used a sample-barcoded 5' primer along with a J-beta primer mix. A single record per CDR3 protein comes from TCRdb applying MiXCR to the 5' RACE reads. Among 890,000 or so distinct CDR3 sequences, 62% were seen once, and the ten largest hold about a quarter. Specimen: blood. The source of these receptors is a man younger than 45 in good health.

The table lists this clonotype with a count of one. Possible read error: a much larger clone is one base away. The chain joins TRBV29-1 to TRBJ2-3; D call uncertain. This CDR3 region has 14 residues. The germline gives CDR1 SQVTM, CDR2 ANQGSEA. The ends were cut back, 1 base at V and 2 bases at J, with 10 bases in the middle. CDR3 DNA sequence: TGCAGCGTTGAAGGACATGGATTCACAGATACGCAGTATTTT. Translating gives CSVEGHGFTDTQYF.

The CDR3 loop reads CASSSSGGPFFYEQYF. The DNA for the CDR3 is TGTGCCAGCAGCTCAAGCGGGGGGCCGTTTTTCTACGAGCAGTACTTC. The rearrangement links TRBV13 to TRBJ2-7; TRBD2 agrees at 9 bases. Per germline, CDR1 PRHDT and CDR2 FYEKMQ (reference sequence). The CDR3 consists of 16 residues. V shed 4 bases and J 3 bases; nucleotides not matched to a gene: 10.

Concerning this clonotype itself: One end of the junction does not line up with germline, which may come from a read error. CDR3 sequence reads: CASGQERWGALETQYF. In nucleotides, the CDR3 is TGTGCCAGCGGCCAAGAGCGGTGGGGGGCCCTGGAGACCCAGTACTTC. The V call is TRBV4-2, the J call TRBJ2-5; either TRBD1 or TRBD2 may fit D (6 bases each). CDR1 is LGHNA, CDR2 YNFKEQ, per germline. This CDR3 is built from 16 residues.

The chain uses TRBV30 and TRBJ2-2; TRBD1 is a possible D gene (6 bases). The CDR3 has 14 amino acids. Germline V gene lookup returns CDR1 GTSNPN and CDR2 SVGIG (reference sequence). Between the trimmed V and J ends, which lost 8 bases and 7 bases, there was a span of 20 bases. The CDR3 loop reads CAASGDKVLGELFF. The CDR3 region has the DNA TGTGCCGCCAGTGGGGACAAAGTTCTCGGGGAGCTGTTTTTT.

The V call is TRBV20-1, the J call TRBJ2-3, with TRBD1 matching 7 bases. The CDR3 spans 15 residues. V gave up 5 bases and J gave up 2 bases; unmatched junction bases: 10. Per the germline V gene, CDR1 is DFQATT and CDR2 is SNEGSKA (reference sequence). The DNA for the CDR3 is TGCAGTGCTCTGGACAGGTACCATCCCACAGATACGCAGTATTTT. This sequence encodes CSALDRYHPTDTQYF.

The genes are TRBV7-9 and TRBJ2-1; a weak D match, TRBD2 (6 bases). CDR3 size: 17 residues. Germline V lookup: CDR1 SEHNR, CDR2 FQNEAQ (reference sequence). V lost 11 bases and J lost 8, with 31 bases in between. CDR3 bases: TGTGCCGCAGATAACGGTCCGGTGGCTAGCGTAGTTGATGAGCAGTTCTTC. As protein: CAADNGPVASVVDEQFF. Looking up the rest from reference TRBV7-9 and TRBJ2-1 gives the full variable domain: DTGVSQNPRHKITKRGQNVTFRCDPISEHNRLYWYRQTLGQGPEFLTYFQNEAQLEKSRLLSDRFSAERPKGSFSTLEIQRTEQGDSAMYLCAADNGPVASVVDEQFFGPGTRLTVL.

This chain joins TRBV20-1 and TRBJ1-4; TRBD1 might be the D (5 bases). There are 13 residues in the CDR3. V was trimmed by 5 bases and J by 5 bases, leaving 12 bases between them. The V gene's germline CDR1 is DFQATT and CDR2 SNEGSKA (reference sequence). Here the CDR3 reads CSAPGGRNEKLFF. CDR3 sequence (DNA): TGCAGTGCTCCCGGGGGACGCAATGAAAAACTGTTTTTT.

V usage is TRBV27 and J usage is TRBJ2-7, with 7 bases aligning to TRBD2. V shed 2 bases, J shed 3 bases, and the junction held 4 bases outside the gene matches. Germline assignment: CDR1 MNHEY and CDR2 SMNVEV (reference sequence). The CDR3 is 14 residues long. CDR3 sequence reads: CASSLGGGYYEQYF. In DNA form, the CDR3 reads TGTGCCAGCAGTTTAGGGGGGGGGTACTACGAGCAGTACTTC.

V usage is TRBV6-1 and J usage is TRBJ2-3; the match to TRBD2 covers 13 bases. The germline gives CDR1 MNHNS, CDR2 SASEGT. The CDR3 contains 17 residues. J lost 2 bases, V lost 6 bases, and 8 bases had no gene match. In DNA form, the CDR3 reads TGTGCCAGCAGGGGATCGGGACTAGCGGGGTCCACAGATACGCAGTATTTT. Protein sequence: CASRGSGLAGSTDTQYF.

This clonotype appeared a few times. J is TRBJ1-2 and V is TRBV12-3 or TRBV12-4; D might be TRBD1 (5 bases). CDR3 length equals 13 residues. V gave up 4 bases and J gave up 9 bases, with 15 bases separating them. The CDR3 bases are TGTGCCAGCAGTTCCCGGGGGTTGGAGAGCTACACCTTC. As protein: CASSSRGLESYTF.

There are a few counts of this clonotype. The chain combines TRBV4-3 with TRBJ2-5; D gene unclear. The J call may not be correct, given that the DNA end is closer to TRBJ2-7. CDR1 and CDR2 from the germline V gene are LGHNA and YSLEER. The CDR3 extends over 14 amino acids. As DNA, the CDR3 is TGCGCCAGCAGCCAAGATACAACAAGTAGCGAGCAGTACTTC. This encodes CASSQDTTSSEQYF.

The chain employs TRBV25-1 and TRBJ1-2, with D possibly matching TRBD1 (6 bases). Trimming stripped 2 bases from V and 3 bases from J, with 10 bases between. There are 14 residues in the CDR3. The germline CDR1 and CDR2 sequences are MGHDK and SYGVNS. The CDR3 spells CASSELGADYGYTF. The CDR3 DNA reads TGTGCCAGCAGTGAACTGGGGGCTGACTATGGCTACACCTTC.

This chain uses TRBV10-2 with TRBJ1-1; D call uncertain. This CDR3 region has 14 residues. Germline assignment: CDR1 WSHSY and CDR2 SAAADI. Trimming stripped 3 bases from V and 5 bases from J, with 13 bases between. CDR3 sequence reads: CASSELGSVTEAFF. The DNA for the CDR3 is TGCGCCAGCAGTGAATTGGGTTCTGTGACTGAAGCTTTCTTT.

This rearrangement joins TRBV7-2 to TRBJ2-1; 10 bases map to TRBD2. Germline CDR1 SGHTA, CDR2 FQGNSA. V lost 4 bases and J lost 8; bases outside the gene matches: 14. This CDR3 is built from 17 residues. The CDR3 sequence: CASSSTRLAGLPHEQFF. The CDR3 DNA follows: TGTGCCAGCAGCTCCACGCGACTAGCGGGTCTCCCTCATGAGCAGTTCTTC.

The chain couples TRBV29-1 to TRBJ2-7, with a tentative D call TRBD2 (7 bases). The J call could be wrong; TRBJ2-5 is a better fit for the DNA end. The germline V gene encodes CDR1 SQVTM and CDR2 ANQGSEA. The CDR3 totals 14 residues. The CDR3 loop is CSVEVSGGTETQYF. The CDR3 nucleotides are TGCAGCGTTGAAGTGTCGGGGGGCACAGAGACCCAGTACTTC.

This clonotype was counted only a few times. The rearrangement links TRBV28 to TRBJ2-4; D is possibly TRBD2 (7 bases). The CDR3 has 17 amino acids. CDR1 and CDR2 (germline): MDHEN, SYDVKM. Trimming took off 7 bases at V and 5 bases at J, with 24 bases between the two ends. The CDR3 DNA reads TGTGCCAGCACCCTGGGTGGGGGGGCCATAAAGGAAAACATTCAGTACTTC. This gives the protein CASTLGGGAIKENIQYF. Full variable domain (outside the CDR3, taken from reference TRBV28 and TRBJ2-4): DVKVTQSSRYLVKRTGEKVFLECVQDMDHENMFWYRQDPGLGLRLIYFSYDVKMKEKGDIPEGYSVSREKKERFSLILESASTNQTSMYLCASTLGGGAIKENIQYFGAGTRLSVL.

This clonotype was detected only a few times. The genes are TRBV27 and TRBJ2-1, with 10 bases lining up with TRBD2. The germline V gene has CDR1 MNHEY and CDR2 SMNVEV (reference sequence). V lost 6 bases, J lost 4 bases, and 9 bases stayed unmatched. The length of the CDR3 is 16 residues. CDR3 sequence (DNA): TGTGCCAGCAGGGACGGAGGGACTAGCGTATACAATGAGCAGTTCTTC. It yields the protein CASRDGGTSVYNEQFF.

As regards this clonotype: Its ends do not fully match the called genes, so a read error is possible. The genes are TRBV13 and TRBJ2-7; D may match TRBD1 or TRBD2 (5 bases each). There are 16 residues in the CDR3. Germline CDR1 reads PRHDT; CDR2 reads FYEKMQ (reference sequence). The CDR3 sequence is CASSLAPREGPPKQYF. The CDR3 DNA reads TGCGCCAGCAGCTTAGCCCCTCGAGAGGGACCCCCCAAGCAGTACTTC.